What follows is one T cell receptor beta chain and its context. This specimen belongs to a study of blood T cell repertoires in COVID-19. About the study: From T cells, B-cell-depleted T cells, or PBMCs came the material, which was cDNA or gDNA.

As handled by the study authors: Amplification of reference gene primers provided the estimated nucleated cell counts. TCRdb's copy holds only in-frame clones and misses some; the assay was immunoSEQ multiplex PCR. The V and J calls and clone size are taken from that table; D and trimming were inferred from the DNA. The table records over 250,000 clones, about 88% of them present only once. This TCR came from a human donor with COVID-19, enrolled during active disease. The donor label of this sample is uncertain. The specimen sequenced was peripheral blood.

CDR3 loop: CASSFSRTVVSYNEQFF. In DNA, the CDR3 is TGTGCCAGCAGCTTCTCACGAACTGTAGTTTCCTACAATGAGCAGTTCTTC. This chain connects TRBV11-2 to TRBJ2-1, with D unclear. This CDR3 is built from 17 residues. V shed 3 bases and J shed 1 base, with 16 bases lying between them. Germline CDR1 reads SGHAT; CDR2 reads FQNNGV.